Following are 8 T cell receptor beta chains from one sample sequenced in a study of T cells in Graves' hyperthyroidism and ophthalmopathy. The TCR beta CDR3 regions underwent amplification using RNA transcripts as the source. TCR CDR3 underwent first-round RT-PCR with the HTBI primer set. TCRdb re-derived calls from the multiplex PCR reads in MiXCR, one entry per CDR3 protein. The sample has hundreds of thousands of distinct CDR3 sequences, 14% seen once. The sample taken for sequencing was blood. The receptors derive from a woman aged 18-29 years with Graves' hyperthyroidism.

This clonotype appeared many times. The chain has TRBV20-1 and TRBJ2-5; 7 bases are a match to TRBD1. Germline V gene sequence: CDR1 DFQATT, CDR2 SNEGSKA (reference sequence). CDR3 size: 14 residues. V shed 1 base and J 1 base; nucleotides not matched to a gene: 3. CDR3 bases: TGCAGTGCTAGAGTCCGGGACAGCCAAGAGACCCAGTACTTC. It yields the protein CSARVRDSQETQYF.

This clonotype was counted many times. The rearrangement uses TRBV20-1 and TRBJ1-2, with unresolved D. V lost 6 bases and J 8 bases, leaving 25 bases between the germline ends. This CDR3 is built from 15 residues. The V gene's germline CDR1 is DFQATT and CDR2 SNEGSKA (reference sequence). The CDR3 sequence is CSALDGRQSARGYTF. Written as DNA, the CDR3 is TGCAGTGCCCTCGACGGCCGGCAGAGTGCACGGGGCTACACCTTC.

This clonotype was recorded at least ten times. The gene calls are TRBV20-1 and TRBJ1-1; 7 bases map to TRBD1. Germline-derived CDR1 and CDR2 are DFQATT and SNEGSKA (reference sequence). V was pared by 7 bases and J by 2 bases, with 1 base of the junction left unmatched. The CDR3 runs 11 residues. The CDR3 loop reads CSGTGNTEAFF. The CDR3 DNA is TGCAGTGGGACAGGCAACACTGAAGCTTTCTTT.

This clonotype came up many times. The chain links TRBV7-2 to TRBJ1-6; 12 bases are shared with TRBD1. CDR3 length: 16 residues. Germline V CDR1 and CDR2: SGHTA, FQGNSA. The junction had 6 bases not matched to a gene; V was cut back by 5 bases and J by 7 bases. The CDR3 bases are TGTGCCAGCAGCCGGGGACAGGGGGCAGGGAATTCACCCCTCCACTTT. Its protein is CASSRGQGAGNSPLHF.

This clonotype was counted between two and nine times. The chain carries TRBV10-3 and TRBJ1-5, with 9 bases matching TRBD1. There are 13 residues in the CDR3. Germline values: CDR1 ENHRY, CDR2 SYGVKD. With 9 bases clipped from V and 7 bases from J, the junction kept 7 bases outside the gene matches. This CDR3 is CAMGTGLNQPQHF. DNA of the CDR3: TGTGCCATGGGGACAGGGCTCAACCAGCCCCAGCATTTT.

This clonotype was observed at least ten times. The chain employs TRBV5-1 and TRBJ2-2; no firm D call. The ends were cut back, 4 bases at V and 3 bases at J, with 7 bases in the middle. Germline-derived CDR1 and CDR2 are SGHRS and YFSETQ. The CDR3 loop spans 13 amino acids. The CDR3 sequence: CASSPVYTGELFF. CDR3 DNA: TGCGCCAGCAGCCCCGTTTACACCGGGGAGCTGTTTTTT.

The rearrangement uses TRBV5-4 and TRBJ2-2; TRBD2 matches 10 bases. The CDR3 loop spans 17 amino acids. J gave up 3 bases and V 0 bases, and 5 bases lay outside the gene matches. The germline V gene encodes CDR1 SGHNT and CDR2 YYREEE (reference sequence). The DNA of the CDR3 is TGTGCCAGCAGCTTGGGTCGCCTAGCGGGAGACACCGGGGAGCTGTTTTTT. It codes for CASSLGRLAGDTGELFF.

This clonotype showed up many times. The J gene is TRBJ2-2, the V gene TRBV20-1; TRBD2 might be the D (6 bases). The CDR3 contains 15 residues. Germline V gene data show CDR1 as DFQATT and CDR2 as SNEGSKA (reference sequence). Trimming left V 3 bases short and J 4 bases short, with 15 bases between. The CDR3 loop is CSARGRLDFTGELFF. CDR3 in DNA: TGCAGTGCTAGGGGACGACTAGACTTCACCGGGGAGCTGTTTTTT.